Included here is one T cell receptor beta chain sequence, with context. Its antigen is not known. This record belongs to a study of T cells expressing NK-cell markers. Study-level information: Underlying the TCR beta repertoires were sorted CD3+CD56+NKG2C+, CD3+CD56+NKG2C- and CD3+CD56-NKG2C+ T cells. HCMV seropositivity characterized seven of the eight sequenced donors, and seronegativity one.

Study-wide findings and caveats: The CD3+CD56-NKG2C+ fraction of several donors was likewise dominated by these clonotypes.

Each CDR3 protein gets one entry in TCRdb, which reprocessed the 5' RACE reads and gives no DNA. Its table lists roughly 280,000 distinct CDR3 sequences. The specimen sequenced was blood T cells: a sorted CD56 or NKG2C T cell subset, CD4+ or CD8+ T cells, or bulk PBMC T cells (not recorded which). The source of this sequence is a man younger than 35 in good health.

CDR3 in amino acids: CASSPKDGGGAYEQYF. This sequence joins TRBV7-6 and TRBJ2-7; TCRdb proposes TRBD2, but this gene call is untestable without DNA. The CDR3 is 16 residues long. Looked up from germline, CDR1 is SGHVS and CDR2 is FNYEAQ. Using reference TRBV7-6 and TRBJ2-7 for the parts outside the CDR3, the full variable domain is GAGVSQSPRYKVTKRGQDVALRCDPISGHVSLYWYRQALGQGPEFLTYFNYEAQQDKSGLPNDRFSAERPEGSISTLTIQRTEQRDSAMYRCASSPKDGGGAYEQYFGPGTRLTVT.